Listed below are T cell receptor beta chains from one sample, sequenced in a study of blood T cell dynamics during melanoma immunotherapy. Repertoires were generated with immunoSEQ multiplex PCR, while TCRdb's copy carries only in-frame clones and drops some. The top ten hold around 0.9% of the sample, which has around 2,000 clones, about 94% seen once. Sequences were derived from effector memory CD8+ T cells from blood, sampled from a patient treated with checkpoint blockade. Receptor source: a human donor with melanoma. The CDR3 runs from the conserved cysteine through the conserved F or W. Fields, in order: V gene, J gene, clone size, D gene, CDR3 protein, CDR3 DNA. The D gene is left open where the match is weak. Size is stated for part of the rows, as once, few or many counts, or as a class when the clone is expanded.

TRBV2	TRBJ2-7	.	TRBD1	CASSDGRGLAYEQYF	TGTGCCAGCAGTGACGGCAGGGGGCTTGCCTACGAGCAGTACTTC
TRBV30	TRBJ2-3	.	TRBD2	CAWSLTSGADTQYF	TGTGCCTGGAGTTTGACTAGCGGGGCAGATACGCAGTATTTT
TRBV4-3	TRBJ1-1	.	.	CASSRDRMNTEAFF	TGCGCCAGCAGTAGAGATAGGATGAACACTGAAGCTTTCTTT
TRBV6-5	TRBJ1-2	.	.	CASSYVGNYGYTF	TGTGCCAGCAGTTACGTGGGGAACTATGGCTACACCTTC
TRBV7-6	TRBJ2-5	.	.	CASSLIVSARQETQYF	TGTGCCAGCAGCTTGATTGTGTCAGCCCGCCAAGAGACCCAGTACTTC
TRBV6-1	TRBJ1-5	.	.	CASSVDSQPQHF	TGTGCCAGCAGCGTAGACAGTCAGCCCCAGCATTTT
TRBV7-6	TRBJ2-1	.	TRBD2	CASSPSGLGGRNYNEQFF	TGTGCCAGCAGCCCGAGCGGTCTTGGCGGGAGAAACTACAATGAGCAGTTCTTC
TRBV7-3	TRBJ2-3	.	.	CASSPSGGGADTQYF	TGTGCCAGCAGCCCCTCAGGGGGAGGGGCAGATACGCAGTATTTT
TRBV4-1	TRBJ2-3	.	.	CASSQGLRAADTQYF	TGCGCCAGCAGCCAAGGTTTGCGGGCAGCAGATACGCAGTATTTT
TRBV14	TRBJ2-5	once	TRBD2	CASSQDRGRGETQYF	TGTGCCAGCAGCCAAGATCGCGGGAGAGGAGAGACCCAGTACTTC
TRBV2	TRBJ2-5	.	.	CATREGYETQYF	TGTGCCACGAGGGAAGGGTACGAGACCCAGTACTTC
TRBV7-2	TRBJ1-1	.	.	CASSLDSGGDTEAFF	TGTGCCAGCAGCTTAGACTCGGGTGGGGACACTGAAGCTTTCTTT
TRBV5-5	TRBJ2-5	once	TRBD2	CASSERPGLALETQYF	TGTGCCAGCAGCGAGAGACCGGGACTAGCGCTAGAGACCCAGTACTTC
TRBV7-8	TRBJ2-7	.	.	CASDLGPQGVSYEQYF	TGTGCCAGCGACCTCGGGCCCCAGGGTGTTTCCTACGAGCAGTACTTC
TRBV4-3	TRBJ2-1	once	.	CASSQDGSFGYNEQFF	TGCGCCAGCAGCCAAGATGGTAGTTTCGGCTACAATGAGCAGTTCTTC
TRBV7-3	TRBJ2-3	.	.	CASSLGGGGSHTQYF	TGTGCCAGCAGCTTAGGTGGCGGGGGCTCCCATACGCAGTATTTT
TRBV28	TRBJ2-5	.	.	CASSPTPISGQETQYF	TGTGCCAGCAGTCCAACCCCGATTAGCGGCCAAGAGACCCAGTACTTC
TRBV7-9	TRBJ2-5	.	.	CASSRIDREETQYF	TGTGCCAGCAGTCGTATTGACCGGGAAGAGACCCAGTACTTC
TRBV7-9	TRBJ2-7	.	TRBD2	CASSSSGRANEQYF	TGTGCCAGCAGCTCGAGCGGGAGGGCCAACGAGCAGTACTTC
TRBV4-1	TRBJ2-7	.	.	CASSLIPDSYEQYF	TGCGCCAGCAGCCTTATACCGGATTCCTACGAGCAGTACTTC
TRBV10-3	TRBJ2-7	.	.	CAARGDIDSYEQYF	TGTGCCGCCAGGGGAGACATAGACAGCTACGAGCAGTACTTC
TRBV11-2	TRBJ2-1	.	TRBD2	CASSLSSGLAGINEQFF	TGTGCCAGCAGCTTAAGTAGTGGACTAGCGGGTATCAATGAGCAGTTCTTC
TRBV5-1	TRBJ2-7	.	.	CASRQRQSGDYEQYF	TGCGCCAGCAGGCAAAGACAGTCGGGCGACTACGAGCAGTACTTC
TRBV5-6	TRBJ2-3	.	TRBD1	CASSSGTGSTDTQYF	TGTGCCAGCAGCTCCGGGACAGGCAGCACAGATACGCAGTATTTT
TRBV6-5	TRBJ2-7	.	.	CASSLGKSYEQYF	TGTGCCAGCAGTTTGGGGAAATCCTACGAGCAGTACTTC
TRBV5-4	TRBJ1-5	once	.	CASSVDRDQPQHF	TGTGCCAGCAGCGTAGACCGGGACCAGCCCCAGCATTTT
TRBV30	TRBJ2-7	.	.	CAWSVSYEQYF	TGTGCCTGGAGTGTGTCCTACGAGCAGTACTTC
TRBV13	TRBJ2-5	.	.	CASRSGQVQETQYF	TGTGCCAGCAGGTCGGGACAAGTCCAAGAGACCCAGTACTTC
TRBV9	TRBJ1-2	.	TRBD1	CASSVKTGGLLGYTF	TGTGCCAGCAGCGTAAAAACAGGGGGACTTCTTGGCTACACCTTC
TRBV9	TRBJ2-6	.	.	CASSGTAGANVLTF	TGTGCCAGCAGCGGGACAGCTGGGGCCAACGTCCTGACTTTC
TRBV9	TRBJ2-3	.	.	CASSVGTGSFTDTQYF	TGTGCCAGCAGCGTAGGCACGGGGAGCTTCACAGATACGCAGTATTTT
TRBV4-3	TRBJ2-7	.	.	CASSPGRDYEQYF	TGCGCCAGCAGCCCGGGACGAGACTACGAGCAGTACTTC
TRBV6-5	TRBJ2-1	.	.	CATRPGYNEQFF	TGTGCCACCCGGCCGGGGTACAATGAGCAGTTCTTC